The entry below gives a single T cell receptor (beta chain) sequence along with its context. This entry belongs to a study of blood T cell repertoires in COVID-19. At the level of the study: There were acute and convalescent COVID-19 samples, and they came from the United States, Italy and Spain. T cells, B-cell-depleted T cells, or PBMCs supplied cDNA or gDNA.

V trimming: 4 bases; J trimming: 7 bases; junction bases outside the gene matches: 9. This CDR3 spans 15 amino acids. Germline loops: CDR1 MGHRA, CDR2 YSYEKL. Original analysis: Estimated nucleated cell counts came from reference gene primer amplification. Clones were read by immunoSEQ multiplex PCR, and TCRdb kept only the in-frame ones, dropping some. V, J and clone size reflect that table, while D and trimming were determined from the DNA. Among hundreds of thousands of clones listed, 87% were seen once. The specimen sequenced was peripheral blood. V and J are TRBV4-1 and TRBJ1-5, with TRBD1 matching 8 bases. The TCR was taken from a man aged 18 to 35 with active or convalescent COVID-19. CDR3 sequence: CASSLSTGVIQPQHF. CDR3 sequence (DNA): TGCGCCAGCAGCCTCTCGACAGGGGTTATCCAGCCCCAGCATTTT.